This T cell receptor beta chain was recorded in a study of T cell responses to AZD1222 COVID-19 vaccine. Study outcomes and limitations: Donors skewed white British and female; clonal diversity was possibly underestimated.

The V gene lost 4 bases and the J gene lost 4 bases, with 12 bases spanning the gap. Germline CDR1 reads SGHRS; CDR2 reads YFSETQ. The CDR3 length is 14 residues. Points on this clone: As yet, its antigen is unknown.

Sequencing used immunoSEQ multiplex PCR; TCRdb keeps in-frame clones, though not all of them. This sample yields some 150,000 clones, of which approximately 90% are seen a single time; 4% to 4.5% belongs to the top ten. The chain employs TRBV5-1 and TRBJ1-3; weak D call: TRBD1 (5 bases). The source material was peripheral blood, sampled 28 days after the second AZD1222 dose. The clonotype comes from an adult who received the AZD1222 COVID-19 vaccine. In DNA form, the CDR3 reads TGCGCCAGCAGCACGGACCAGGGAGGAAACACCATATATTTT. Protein: CASSTDQGGNTIYF.